This T cell receptor beta chain originates from a study of cytomegalovirus exposure and HLA in healthy donors. Notes on the study in general: V- and J-gene trimming in TCR beta was tied to a missense DCLRE1C variant by an analysis performed later.

The PCR had 60 Vbeta and 13 Jbeta primers. This table comes from immunoSEQ multiplex PCR, and its TCRdb copy is limited to in-frame clones, with some not included. Seen here are around 170,000 clones, around three quarters observed once, and the top ten hold 1.5% to 2%. About this clone itself: The antigen is unknown.

The length of the CDR3 is 15 residues. V dropped 5 bases and J dropped 4 bases, with 17 bases sitting between them. CDR1 LNHDA and CDR2 SQIVND come from the germline V gene (reference sequence). The sequenced sample consisted of PBMCs. This clonotype originated in a woman younger than 45 in good health and CMV-seronegative. The chain recombines TRBV19 with TRBJ1-1; the D is unclear. CDR3 residues: CASSPSDWMGTEAFF. CDR3 bases: TGTGCCAGTAGTCCCTCGGACTGGATGGGCACTGAAGCTTTCTTT.